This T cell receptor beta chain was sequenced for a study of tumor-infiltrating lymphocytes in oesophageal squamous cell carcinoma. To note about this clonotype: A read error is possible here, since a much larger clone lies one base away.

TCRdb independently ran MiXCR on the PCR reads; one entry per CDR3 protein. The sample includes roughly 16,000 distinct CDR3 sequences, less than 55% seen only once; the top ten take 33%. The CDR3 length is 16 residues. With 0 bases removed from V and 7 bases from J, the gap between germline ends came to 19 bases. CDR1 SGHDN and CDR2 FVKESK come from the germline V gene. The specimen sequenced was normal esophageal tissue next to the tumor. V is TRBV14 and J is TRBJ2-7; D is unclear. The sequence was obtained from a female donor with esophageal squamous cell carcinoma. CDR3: CASSQDPLSSYNEQYF. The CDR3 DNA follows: TGTGCCAGCAGCCAAGATCCCCTTAGCTCCTACAATGAGCAGTACTTC.